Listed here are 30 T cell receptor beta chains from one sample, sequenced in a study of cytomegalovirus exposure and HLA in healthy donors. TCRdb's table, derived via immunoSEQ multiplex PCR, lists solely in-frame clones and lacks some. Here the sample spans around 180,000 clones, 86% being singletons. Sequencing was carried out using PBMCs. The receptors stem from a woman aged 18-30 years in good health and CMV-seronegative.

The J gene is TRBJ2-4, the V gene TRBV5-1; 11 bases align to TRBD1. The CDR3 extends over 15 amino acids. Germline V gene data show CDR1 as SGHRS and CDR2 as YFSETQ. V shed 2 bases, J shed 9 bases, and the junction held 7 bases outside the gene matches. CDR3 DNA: TGCGCCAGCAGCTTCGGGACAGGGGGTTCTGTCATTCAGTACTTC. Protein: CASSFGTGGSVIQYF.

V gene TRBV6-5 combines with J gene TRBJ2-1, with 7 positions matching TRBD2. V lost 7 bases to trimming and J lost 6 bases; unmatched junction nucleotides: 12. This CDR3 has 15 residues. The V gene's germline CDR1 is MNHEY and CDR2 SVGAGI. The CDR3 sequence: CASNPRGSLSNEQFF. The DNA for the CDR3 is TGTGCCAGCAACCCTCGCGGGAGTTTATCCAATGAGCAGTTCTTC.

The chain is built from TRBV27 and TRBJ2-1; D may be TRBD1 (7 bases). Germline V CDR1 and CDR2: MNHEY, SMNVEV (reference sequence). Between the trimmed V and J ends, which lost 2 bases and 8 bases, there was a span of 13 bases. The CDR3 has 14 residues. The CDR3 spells CASSLGGTDHEQFF. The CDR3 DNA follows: TGTGCCAGCAGTTTAGGAGGGACAGACCATGAGCAGTTCTTC.

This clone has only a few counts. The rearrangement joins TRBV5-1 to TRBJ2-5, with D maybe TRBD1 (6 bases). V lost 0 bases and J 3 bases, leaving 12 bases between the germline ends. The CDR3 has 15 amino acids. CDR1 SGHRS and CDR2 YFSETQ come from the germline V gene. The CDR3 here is CASSLDRVSKETQYF. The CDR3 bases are TGCGCCAGCAGCTTGGACAGGGTTTCTAAAGAGACCCAGTACTTC.

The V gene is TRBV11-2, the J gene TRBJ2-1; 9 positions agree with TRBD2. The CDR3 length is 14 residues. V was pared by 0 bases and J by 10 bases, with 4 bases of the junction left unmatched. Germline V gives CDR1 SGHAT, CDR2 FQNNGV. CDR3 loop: CASSLERGGSEQFF. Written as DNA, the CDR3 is TGTGCCAGCAGCTTAGAGCGGGGGGGCTCGGAGCAGTTCTTC.

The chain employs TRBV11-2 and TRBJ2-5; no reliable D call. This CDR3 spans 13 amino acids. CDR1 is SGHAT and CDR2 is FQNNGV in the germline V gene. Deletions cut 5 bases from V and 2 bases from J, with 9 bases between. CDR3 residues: CASSRTLQETQYF. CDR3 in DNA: TGTGCCAGCAGCCGAACCCTACAAGAGACCCAGTACTTC.

CDR3 sequence (DNA): TGTGCCAGCAGCCCCGGGACAGGGTTCGGAAACACCATATATTTT. Translating gives CASSPGTGFGNTIYF. The chain couples TRBV6-5 to TRBJ1-3; 9 bases line up with TRBD1. Trimming took 6 bases from V and 4 from J; bases not matched to a gene: 7. Looked up from germline, CDR1 is MNHEY and CDR2 is SVGAGI. This CDR3 is 15 amino acids long.

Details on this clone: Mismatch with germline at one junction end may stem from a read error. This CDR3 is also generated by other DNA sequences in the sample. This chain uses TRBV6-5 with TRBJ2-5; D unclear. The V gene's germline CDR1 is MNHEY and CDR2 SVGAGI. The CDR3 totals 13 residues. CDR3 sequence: CASSRSVQETQYF. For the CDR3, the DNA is TGTGCCAGCAGTCGTTCGGTCCAAGAGACTCAGTACTTC.

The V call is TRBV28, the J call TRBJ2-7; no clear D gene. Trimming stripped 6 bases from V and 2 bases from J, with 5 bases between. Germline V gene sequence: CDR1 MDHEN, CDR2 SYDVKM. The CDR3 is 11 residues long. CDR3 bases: TGTGCCAGCAGGCGGACCTACGAGCAGTACTTC. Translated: CASRRTYEQYF.

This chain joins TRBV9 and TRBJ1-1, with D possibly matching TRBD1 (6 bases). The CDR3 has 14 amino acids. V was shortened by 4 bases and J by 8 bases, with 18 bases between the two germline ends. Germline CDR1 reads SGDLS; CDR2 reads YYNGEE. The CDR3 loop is CASSPRQVPPEAFF. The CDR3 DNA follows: TGTGCCAGCAGCCCACGACAGGTACCTCCCGAAGCTTTCTTT. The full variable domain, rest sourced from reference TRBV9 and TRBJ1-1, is DSGVTQTPKHLITATGQRVTLRCSPRSGDLSVYWYQQSLDQGLQFLIQYYNGEERAKGNILERFSAQQFPDLHSELNLSSLELGDSALYFCASSPRQVPPEAFFGQGTRLTVV.

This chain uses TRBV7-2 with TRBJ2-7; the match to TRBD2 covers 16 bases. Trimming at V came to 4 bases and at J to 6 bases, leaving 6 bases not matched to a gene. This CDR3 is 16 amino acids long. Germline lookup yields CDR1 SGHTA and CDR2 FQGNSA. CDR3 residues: CASSWGLAGGLAEQYF. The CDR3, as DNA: TGTGCCAGCAGCTGGGGACTAGCGGGGGGGCTCGCCGAGCAGTACTTC.

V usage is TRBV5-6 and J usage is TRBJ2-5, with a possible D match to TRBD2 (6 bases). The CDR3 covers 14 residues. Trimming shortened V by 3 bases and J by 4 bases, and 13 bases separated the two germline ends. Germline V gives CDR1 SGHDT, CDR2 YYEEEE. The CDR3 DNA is TGTGCCAGCAGCTCTGGAGGGTGGGGAGAGACCCAGTACTTC. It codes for CASSSGGWGETQYF.

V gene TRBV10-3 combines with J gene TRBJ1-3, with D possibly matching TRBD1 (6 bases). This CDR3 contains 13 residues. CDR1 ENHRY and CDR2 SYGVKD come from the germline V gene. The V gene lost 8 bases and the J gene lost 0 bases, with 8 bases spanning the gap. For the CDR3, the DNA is TGTGCCATCGGGGACAACTCTGGAAACACCATATATTTT. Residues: CAIGDNSGNTIYF.

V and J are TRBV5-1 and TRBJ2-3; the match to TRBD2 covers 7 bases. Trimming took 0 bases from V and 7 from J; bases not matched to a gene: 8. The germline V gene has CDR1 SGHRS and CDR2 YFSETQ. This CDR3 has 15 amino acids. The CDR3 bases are TGCGCCAGCAGCTTGGCCTTCGGGAGGCTAAATACGCAGTATTTT. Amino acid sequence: CASSLAFGRLNTQYF.

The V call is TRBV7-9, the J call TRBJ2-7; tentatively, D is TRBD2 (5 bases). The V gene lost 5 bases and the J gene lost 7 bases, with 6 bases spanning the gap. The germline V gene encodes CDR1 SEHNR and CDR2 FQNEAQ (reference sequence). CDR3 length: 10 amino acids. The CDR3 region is CASSPGEQYF. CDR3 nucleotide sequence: TGTGCCAGCAGCCCGGGAGAGCAGTACTTC.

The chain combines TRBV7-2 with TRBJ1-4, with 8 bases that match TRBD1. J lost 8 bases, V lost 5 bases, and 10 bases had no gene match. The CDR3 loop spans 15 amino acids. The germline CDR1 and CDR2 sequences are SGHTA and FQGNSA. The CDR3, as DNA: TGTGCCAGCAGCATCTCCGGGACAGGAGACGAAAAACTGTTTTTT. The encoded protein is CASSISGTGDEKLFF.

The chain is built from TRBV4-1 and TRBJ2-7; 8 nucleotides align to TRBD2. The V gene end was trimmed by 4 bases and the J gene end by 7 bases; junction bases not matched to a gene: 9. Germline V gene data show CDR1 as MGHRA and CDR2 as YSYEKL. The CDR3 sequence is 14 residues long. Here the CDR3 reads CASSLAGLSYEQYF. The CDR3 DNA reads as TGCGCCAGCAGCCTAGCGGGGCTTTCGTATGAGCAGTACTTC.

The CDR3 sequence is CATSVPQTGIHGYTF. The CDR3 region has the DNA TGTGCCACCAGCGTCCCCCAAACAGGGATCCATGGCTACACCTTC. V gene TRBV15 combines with J gene TRBJ1-2; maybe TRBD1 (6 bases). V was trimmed by 5 bases and J by 6 bases, leaving 19 bases between them. The germline CDR1 and CDR2 sequences are LNHNV and YYDKDF (reference sequence). The CDR3 has 15 amino acids. Full variable domain (rest looked up from reference TRBV15 and TRBJ1-2): DAMVIQNPRYQVTQFGKPVTLSCSQTLNHNVMYWYQQKSSQAPKLLFHYYDKDFNNEADTPDNFQSRRPNTSFCFLDIRSPGLGDTAMYLCATSVPQTGIHGYTFGSGTRLTVV.

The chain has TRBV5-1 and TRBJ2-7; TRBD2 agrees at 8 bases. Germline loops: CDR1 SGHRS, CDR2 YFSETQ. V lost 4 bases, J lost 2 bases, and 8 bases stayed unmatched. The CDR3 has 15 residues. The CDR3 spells CASSEVSGKAYEQYF. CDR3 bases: TGCGCCAGCAGCGAGGTTAGCGGGAAAGCCTACGAGCAGTACTTC.

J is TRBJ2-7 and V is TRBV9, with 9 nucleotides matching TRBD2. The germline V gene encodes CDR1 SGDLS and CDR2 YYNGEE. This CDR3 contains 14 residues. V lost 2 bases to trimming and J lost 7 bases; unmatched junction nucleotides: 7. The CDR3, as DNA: TGTGCCAGCAGCGTGGGACTAGCCATGGGGGAGCAGTACTTC. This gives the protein CASSVGLAMGEQYF.

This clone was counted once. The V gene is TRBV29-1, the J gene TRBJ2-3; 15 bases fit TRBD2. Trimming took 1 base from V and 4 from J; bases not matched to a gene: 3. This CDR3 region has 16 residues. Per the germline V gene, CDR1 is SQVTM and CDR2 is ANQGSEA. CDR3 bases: TGCAGCGTTGAAGGGACTAGCGGGAGGGTAGCAGATACGCAGTATTTT. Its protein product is CSVEGTSGRVADTQYF.

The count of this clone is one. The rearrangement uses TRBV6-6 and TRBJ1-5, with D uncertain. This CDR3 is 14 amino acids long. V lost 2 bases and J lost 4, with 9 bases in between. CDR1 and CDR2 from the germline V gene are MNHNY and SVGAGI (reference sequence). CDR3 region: CASSYPSENQPQHF. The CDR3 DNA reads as TGTGCCAGCAGTTACCCCTCAGAAAATCAGCCCCAGCATTTT.

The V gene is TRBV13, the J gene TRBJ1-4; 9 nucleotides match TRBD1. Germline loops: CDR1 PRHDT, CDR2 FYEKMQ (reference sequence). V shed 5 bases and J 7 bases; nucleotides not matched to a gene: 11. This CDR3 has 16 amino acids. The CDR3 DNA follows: TGTGCCAGCAGCCCCAGAGGACAGGGGATGGGTGAAAAACTGTTTTTT. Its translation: CASSPRGQGMGEKLFF. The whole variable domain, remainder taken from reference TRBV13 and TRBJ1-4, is AAGVIQSPRHLIKEKRETATLKCYPIPRHDTVYWYQQGPGQDPQFLISFYEKMQSDKGSIPDRFSAQQFSDYHSELNMSSLELGDSALYFCASSPRGQGMGEKLFFGSGTQLSVL.

As DNA, the CDR3 is TGTGCCAGCAGCTTAGAGGGTAGCGGAGGCTACGAGCAGTACTTC. It translates to CASSLEGSGGYEQYF. V is TRBV7-2 and J is TRBJ2-7, with D perhaps TRBD2 (6 bases). Germline loops: CDR1 SGHTA, CDR2 FQGNSA. V was shortened by 1 base and J by 3 bases, with 13 bases between the two germline ends. The CDR3 runs to 15 residues.

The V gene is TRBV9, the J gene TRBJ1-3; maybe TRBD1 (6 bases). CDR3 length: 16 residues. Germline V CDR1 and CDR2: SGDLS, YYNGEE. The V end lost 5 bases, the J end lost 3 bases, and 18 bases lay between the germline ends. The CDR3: CASSDNPQGFGNTIYF. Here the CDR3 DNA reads TGTGCCAGCAGTGATAACCCACAGGGATTTGGAAACACCATATATTTT.

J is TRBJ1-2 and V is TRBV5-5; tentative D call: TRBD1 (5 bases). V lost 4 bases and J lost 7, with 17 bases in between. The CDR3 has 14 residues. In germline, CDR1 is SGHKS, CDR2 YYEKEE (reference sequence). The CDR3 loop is CASSPSRASFGYTF. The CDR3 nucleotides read TGTGCCAGCAGCCCGTCCAGGGCGTCATTTGGCTACACCTTC.

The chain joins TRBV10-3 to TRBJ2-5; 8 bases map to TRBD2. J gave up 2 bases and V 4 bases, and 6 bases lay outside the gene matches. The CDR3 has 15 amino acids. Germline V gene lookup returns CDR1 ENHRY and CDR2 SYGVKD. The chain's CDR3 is CAISVQRGPQETQYF. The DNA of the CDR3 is TGTGCCATCAGTGTACAGCGGGGGCCGCAAGAGACCCAGTACTTC.

The CDR3 sequence: CASSQGTEYQPQHF. Written as DNA, the CDR3 is TGTGCCAGCAGTCAAGGGACAGAGTATCAGCCCCAGCATTTT. The chain has TRBV11-2 and TRBJ1-5; 7 bases map to TRBD1. Germline CDR1 is SGHAT and CDR2 is FQNNGV. The CDR3 extends over 14 amino acids. Trimming at V came to 6 bases and at J to 5 bases, leaving 7 bases not matched to a gene. The full variable domain, its missing parts supplied by reference TRBV11-2 and TRBJ1-5, is EAGVAQSPRYKIIEKRQSVAFWCNPISGHATLYWYQQILGQGPKLLIQFQNNGVVDDSQLPKDRFSAERLKGVDSTLKIQPAKLEDSAVYLCASSQGTEYQPQHFGDGTRLSIL.

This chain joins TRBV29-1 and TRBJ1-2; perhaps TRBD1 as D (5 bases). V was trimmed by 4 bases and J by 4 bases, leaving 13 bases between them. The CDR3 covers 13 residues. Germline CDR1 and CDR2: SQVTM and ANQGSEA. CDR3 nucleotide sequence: TGCAGCGTTGGGGGGGGTGAGGTCTATGGCTACACCTTC. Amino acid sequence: CSVGGGEVYGYTF.

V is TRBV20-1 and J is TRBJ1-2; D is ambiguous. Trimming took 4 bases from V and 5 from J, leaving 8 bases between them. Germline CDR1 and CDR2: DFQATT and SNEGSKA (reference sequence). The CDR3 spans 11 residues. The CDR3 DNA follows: TGCAGTGCTAACCGGGAGTATGGCTACACCTTC. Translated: CSANREYGYTF.